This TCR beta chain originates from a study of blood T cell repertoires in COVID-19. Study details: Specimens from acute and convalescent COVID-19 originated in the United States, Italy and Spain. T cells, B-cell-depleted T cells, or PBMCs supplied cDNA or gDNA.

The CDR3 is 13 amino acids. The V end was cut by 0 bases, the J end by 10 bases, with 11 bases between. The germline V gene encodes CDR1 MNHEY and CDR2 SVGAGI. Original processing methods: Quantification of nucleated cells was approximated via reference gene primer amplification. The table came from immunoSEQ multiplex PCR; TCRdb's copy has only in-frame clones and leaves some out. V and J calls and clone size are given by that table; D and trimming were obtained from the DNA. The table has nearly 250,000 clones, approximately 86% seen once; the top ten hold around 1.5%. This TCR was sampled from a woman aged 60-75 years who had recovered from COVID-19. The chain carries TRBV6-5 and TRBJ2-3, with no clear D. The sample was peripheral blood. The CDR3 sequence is CASSYSRVGAQYF. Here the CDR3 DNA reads TGTGCCAGCAGTTACTCGCGAGTAGGAGCGCAGTATTTT.